This entry lists 13 T cell receptor beta chains sequenced from one sample in a study of Graves' ophthalmopathy and Graves' hyperthyroidism. Amplification targeted the TCR beta CDR3 regions, with RNA transcripts as the source material. Second-round multiplex PCR followed a first-round RT-PCR using HTBI primers. TCRdb itself ran the multiplex PCR reads through MiXCR, one entry per CDR3 protein. The table shows 580,000 or so distinct CDR3 sequences, with roughly 40% occurring only once. Sequenced material: peripheral blood or thyroid tissue (not recorded which). These receptors were collected from an adult man with Graves' hyperthyroidism.

This clonotype was found many times. This sequence joins TRBV12-3 or TRBV12-4 and TRBJ2-5; D unclear. The CDR3 is 14 residues long. Deletions cut 6 bases from V and 4 bases from J, with 15 bases between. This CDR3 reads CASSSAGVTETQYF. CDR3 DNA sequence: TGTGCCAGCAGCTCCGCTGGGGTGACAGAGACCCAGTACTTC.

The chain links TRBV7-2 to TRBJ2-7; 10 nucleotides agree with TRBD2. The CDR3 sequence is 14 residues long. The germline CDR1 and CDR2 sequences are SGHTA and FQGNSA. The J segment lost 4 bases and the V segment lost 5 bases, leaving 5 bases of the junction unmatched. CDR3: CASSKGLASYEQYF. CDR3 DNA sequence: TGTGCCAGCAGCAAGGGACTAGCGAGTTACGAGCAGTACTTC.

This clonotype was seen ten or more times. This rearrangement joins TRBV10-3 to TRBJ1-3; possible D gene TRBD1, 6 bases. Germline V gene data show CDR1 as ENHRY and CDR2 as SYGVKD. Trimming took off 8 bases at V and 2 bases at J, with 19 bases between the two ends. This CDR3 has 16 amino acids. In nucleotides, the CDR3 is TGTGCCATCGACCCGATGGAGGGGGGTGCTGGAAACACCATATATTTT. Translated: CAIDPMEGGAGNTIYF.

This clonotype was counted at least ten times. The chain couples TRBV5-1 to TRBJ1-6, with D perhaps TRBD1 (5 bases). Deletions cut 0 bases from V and 6 bases from J, with 7 bases between. This CDR3 comprises 14 residues. Germline V gene data show CDR1 as SGHRS and CDR2 as YFSETQ. The CDR3 region is CASSLGQTNSPLHF. The CDR3 nucleotides are TGCGCCAGCAGCTTGGGACAGACTAATTCACCCCTCCACTTT.

This chain links TRBV7-9 with TRBJ1-2, with D perhaps matching TRBD1 (6 bases). Trimming pared 6 bases from V and 6 bases from J, leaving 14 bases between. The CDR3 is made up of 13 amino acids. Germline V gene lookup returns CDR1 SEHNR and CDR2 FQNEAQ (reference sequence). CDR3 DNA: TGTGCCAGCAGTTCAACAGGGTCGGATGGCTACACCTTC. Protein product: CASSSTGSDGYTF.

The sample holds many counts of this clonotype. The V call is TRBV28, the J call TRBJ2-5; 7 bases map to TRBD2. The germline V gene has CDR1 MDHEN and CDR2 SYDVKM. The junction had 6 bases not matched to a gene; V was cut back by 6 bases and J by 2 bases. This CDR3 has 14 residues. CDR3 loop: CASRDGLGQETQYF. In nucleotides, the CDR3 is TGTGCCAGCAGGGACGGACTAGGGCAAGAGACCCAGTACTTC.

This clonotype came up many times. Its ends do not fully match the called genes, so a read error is possible. The chain couples TRBV12-3 or TRBV12-4 to TRBJ1-2; D remains ambiguous. This CDR3 region has 14 residues. The CDR3 sequence is CASSSGSANYGYTF. The CDR3 DNA reads as TGTGCCAGCAGTTCCGGGTCGGCTAATTATGGCTACACCTTC.

This clonotype was observed at least ten times. The DNA for the CDR3 is TGTGCCAGCAGTTACTCGCCTCAGGGATATGGCTACACCTTC. Translated, it gives CASSYSPQGYGYTF. This chain joins TRBV6-5 and TRBJ1-2, with D possibly matching TRBD1 (5 bases). Germline loops: CDR1 MNHEY, CDR2 SVGAGI. The V gene lost 0 bases and the J gene lost 5 bases, with 10 bases spanning the gap. CDR3 length: 14 residues.

The J gene is TRBJ2-7, the V gene TRBV29-1; D might be TRBD2 (5 bases). CDR1 SQVTM and CDR2 ANQGSEA come from the germline V gene. The CDR3 runs 11 residues. Trimming took 6 bases from V and 6 from J, leaving 12 bases between them. This CDR3 is CSVVGAGEQYF. In DNA, the CDR3 is TGCAGCGTAGTGGGAGCTGGCGAGCAGTACTTC.

Many counts were recorded for this clonotype. This sequence joins TRBV12-3 or TRBV12-4 and TRBJ2-5, with D perhaps matching TRBD1 or TRBD2 (6 bases each). The CDR3 runs 13 residues. V dropped 7 bases and J dropped 1 base, with 10 bases sitting between them. The CDR3 sequence: CASTPGAQETQYF. CDR3 DNA: TGTGCCAGCACCCCGGGGGCCCAAGAGACCCAGTACTTC.

The chain has TRBV2 and TRBJ1-4; TRBD1 matches at 8 bases. The germline V gene encodes CDR1 SNHLY and CDR2 FYNNEI. The CDR3 extends over 16 amino acids. The junction had 15 bases not matched to a gene; V was cut back by 7 bases and J by 8 bases. This CDR3 reads CASKDRGGPKAEKLFF. The CDR3 nucleotides read TGTGCCAGCAAAGACAGGGGAGGTCCGAAAGCCGAAAAACTGTTTTTT. The complete variable domain, with remaining parts taken from reference TRBV2 and TRBJ1-4, reads EPEVTQTPSHQVTQMGQEVILRCVPISNHLYFYWYRQILGQKVEFLVSFYNNEISEKSEIFDDQFSVERPDGSNFTLKIRSTKLEDSAMYFCASKDRGGPKAEKLFFGSGTQLSVL.

As concerns this clonotype: Germline is not matched at one junction end, which may reflect a read error. The chain combines TRBV20-1 with TRBJ2-5; 7 nucleotides line up with TRBD1. The CDR3 is 17 amino acids. CDR1 and CDR2 from the germline V gene are DFQATT and SNEGSKA (reference sequence). CDR3 loop: CSVRGEGGRNRASSQWF. CDR3 in DNA: TGCAGTGTTAGAGGCGAAGGGGGCAGGAACAGGGCGAGTAGCCAGTGGTTC.

The V and J genes are TRBV2 and TRBJ1-6; D is uncertain. CDR3 length equals 14 residues. The germline gives CDR1 SNHLY, CDR2 FYNNEI. V lost 1 base and J 7 bases, leaving 8 bases between the germline ends. The CDR3 DNA follows: TGTGCCAGCAGTGAAGGGCCCGGGAATTCACCCCTCCACTTT. This translates into CASSEGPGNSPLHF.